The clone carrying this T cell receptor beta chain was counted only a few times. Its target is not known. The data stem from a study of glioma-infiltrating T cells after dendritic cell vaccination. Overall study context: Dendritic cell vaccination trial patients had either newly diagnosed or recurrent glioblastoma.

This CDR3 has 13 residues. Losses at the gene ends were 4 bases for V and 8 bases for J; bases not matched to a gene: 5. This table comes from immunoSEQ multiplex PCR, and its TCRdb copy is limited to in-frame clones, with some not included. The repertoire holds 75,000 to 100,000 clones, with 75% to 85% as singletons. The study's findings and limits: Higher TCR clonality did not directly relate to longer survival.

The sample was blood, taken before dendritic cell vaccination. The TCR was taken from a human donor with glioblastoma. The rearrangement links TRBV23-1 to TRBJ2-7, with TRBD1 matching 10 bases. TRBV23-1 is known as an ORF, though its function is uncertain. The CDR3 here is CASSLTDRGKQYF. DNA of the CDR3: TGCGCCAGCAGTCTTACGGACAGGGGGAAGCAGTACTTC.